These 4 T cell receptor beta chains share one sample of origin, sequenced in a study of technical replicates of blood from a handful of donors. TCRdb keeps only in-frame clones here, not all; method: immunoSEQ multiplex PCR. The top ten hold 0.2% to 0.25% of the sample, which has approximately 76,000 clones, roughly 90% seen once. The sequenced sample consisted of T cells isolated from PBMCs. These receptors all stem from a human donor in good health.

The chain recombines TRBV5-1 with TRBJ2-7; 8 bases match TRBD1. The germline V gene has CDR1 SGHRS and CDR2 YFSETQ. Trimming cost V 4 bases and J 4 bases; bases outside gene matches: 7. The CDR3 spans 14 residues. CDR3 sequence reads: CASSPDRVVYEQYF. The CDR3 bases are TGCGCCAGCAGCCCGGACAGGGTGGTTTACGAGCAGTACTTC.

V usage is TRBV30 and J usage is TRBJ1-4; D not certain. Germline assignment: CDR1 GTSNPN and CDR2 SVGIG (reference sequence). Trimming took off 7 bases at V and 3 bases at J, with 15 bases between the two ends. The CDR3 is 14 residues long. The CDR3 nucleotides read TGTGCCTTGACTTCGGTTGTGGCTAATGAAAAACTGTTTTTT. It codes for CALTSVVANEKLFF.

The rearrangement uses TRBV7-9 and TRBJ2-3; a possible D gene is TRBD2 (6 bases). The germline V gene encodes CDR1 SEHNR and CDR2 FQNEAQ (reference sequence). This CDR3 has 14 residues. V was pared by 5 bases and J by 2 bases, with 11 bases between. The CDR3 region has the DNA TGTGCCAGCAGCACCGGGGGATTCACAGATACGCAGTATTTT. Its protein is CASSTGGFTDTQYF.

The chain links TRBV28 to TRBJ1-2; 9 positions agree with TRBD1. CDR3 length: 16 amino acids. Losses at the gene ends were 3 bases for V and 7 bases for J; bases not matched to a gene: 12. CDR1 and CDR2 (germline): MDHEN, SYDVKM. The CDR3 is CASSFLTGGVRGGYTF. The CDR3 DNA reads TGTGCCAGCAGTTTCCTCACAGGGGGCGTACGGGGTGGCTACACCTTC.